This entry concerns a single T cell receptor (beta chain). Its antigen remains unidentified. These data originate in a study of OX40 agonist ivuxolimab in advanced cancers. Study-wide background: Patients enrolled in dose escalation were diagnosed with hepatocellular carcinoma, melanoma, renal cell or head and neck cancer. Enrollees could have had prior anti-PD-1, anti-PD-L1 or anti-CTLA-4 therapy, which over 35% had received. Points from the study as a whole: Doses of 0.1 to 3.0 mg/kg were accompanied by clonal expansion of CD4+ and CD8+ blood T cells by week 6. Compared with CD4+, CD8+ T cells on average had more expanded clones.

Libraries were prepared by immunoSEQ multiplex PCR; TCRdb keeps only in-frame clonotypes and omits some of them. The table has 95,000 to 100,000 clones, about 92% seen once; the top ten hold 0.26%. The CDR3 sequence is 15 residues long. Looked up from germline, CDR1 is MGHRA and CDR2 is YSYEKL. Trimming left V 0 bases short and J 1 base short, with 8 bases between. The specimen was CD4+ or CD8+ T cells sorted from blood, collected in a trial of the OX40 agonist ivuxolimab. The receptor was isolated from an adult with an advanced solid tumor such as melanoma, head and neck, liver or kidney cancer. This chain connects TRBV4-1 to TRBJ2-3; D call uncertain. CDR3: CASSQDREGTDTQYF. The CDR3 DNA reads as TGCGCCAGCAGCCAAGATCGTGAGGGCACAGATACGCAGTATTTT.